Each of the 7 T cell receptor beta chains below was sequenced from the same sample in a study of T cell repertoires in cytomegalovirus infection (dated by TCRdb to the late 2010s). The instrument given in TCRdb is Illumina HiSeq 1500. Starting from the raw public reads, TCRdb applied fastp trimming at Q25, assembled clones with MiXCR and retained in-frame beta chains. Entries are consolidated by CDR3 protein sequence, retaining the most common genes and DNA. The sample records 60,000 to 85,000 distinct CDR3 sequences, roughly 20% of which are singletons. The ten largest clones add up to roughly 80% of the sample. Their target antigens are unknown. The sample consisted of PBMCs, sequenced either directly or after in vitro stimulation (not recorded which). Receptors were obtained from a human donor in good health (CMV status not recorded). Some clones in this sample may be carry-over from other donors' samples.

The chain combines TRBV6-2 or TRBV6-3 with TRBJ2-7; a possible D gene is TRBD2 (6 bases). Per germline, CDR1 MNHEY and CDR2 SVGEGT. V dropped 6 bases and J dropped 2 bases, with 17 bases sitting between them. There are 15 residues in the CDR3. As DNA, the CDR3 is TGTGCCAGCAGCGACCCCGGGACTTCAGCCTACGAGCAGTACTTC. Protein product: CASSDPGTSAYEQYF.

The chain carries TRBV19 and TRBJ2-1; maybe TRBD1 (6 bases). The germline gives CDR1 LNHDA, CDR2 SQIVND (reference sequence). V dropped 9 bases and J dropped 9 bases, with 15 bases sitting between them. The CDR3 runs 12 residues. The CDR3 protein is CASHRVGGEQFF. The CDR3 DNA reads as TGTGCCAGCCACAGGGTTGGGGGTGAGCAGTTCTTC.

This chain joins TRBV15 and TRBJ2-1, with D possibly called TRBD1 or TRBD2 (6 bases each). The V end lost 2 bases, the J end lost 6 bases, and 17 bases lay between the germline ends. CDR1 and CDR2 (germline): LNHNV, YYDKDF (reference sequence). The length of the CDR3 is 16 residues. The CDR3 region has the DNA TGTGCCACCAGCAGATCCCCCAACGGAGGGGGCAATGAGCAGTTCTTC. Translation gives CATSRSPNGGGNEQFF.

The chain has TRBV18 and TRBJ1-5; D call uncertain. Germline CDR1 KGHSH, CDR2 LQKENI. The CDR3 consists of 15 residues. V was shortened by 1 base and J by 7 bases, with 14 bases between the two germline ends. The CDR3 here is CASSPQGTYGQPQHF. CDR3 DNA: TGTGCCAGCTCACCACAGGGTACGTACGGACAGCCCCAGCATTTT.

This chain joins TRBV7-9 and TRBJ1-1; unclear D gene. V was trimmed by 6 bases and J by 6 bases, leaving 11 bases between them. The CDR3 runs to 12 residues. The V gene's germline CDR1 is SEHNR and CDR2 FQNEAQ (reference sequence). The CDR3 region is CASRTLSPEAFF. Written as DNA, the CDR3 is TGTGCCAGCAGGACCTTATCACCTGAAGCTTTCTTT.

This clonotype was observed many times. The chain combines TRBV12-3 or TRBV12-4 with TRBJ2-7; D unresolved. Trimming removed 1 base from V and 6 bases from J, with 10 bases in between. This CDR3 contains 13 residues. This CDR3 reads CASSLVFGGEQYV. As DNA, the CDR3 is TGTGCCAGCAGTTTAGTATTTGGCGGCGAGCAGTACGTC.

This chain uses TRBV12-3 or TRBV12-4 with TRBJ2-7, with D perhaps matching TRBD2 (5 bases). This CDR3 is built from 16 residues. The V end was cut by 0 bases, the J end by 4 bases, with 16 bases between. The CDR3: CASSLAGAFKLYEQYV. The CDR3 bases are TGTGCCAGCAGTTTAGCGGGAGCATTTAAGTTATACGAGCAGTACGTC.